What follows describes a single T cell receptor beta chain. As yet, its antigen is unknown. Other DNA sequences in this specimen translate into the identical CDR3. Germline V gives CDR1 LGHDT, CDR2 YNNKEL (reference sequence). CDR3 length equals 11 residues. V lost 1 base to trimming and J lost 6 bases, with 4 bases between them. This sample is part of a study of T cell responses to AZD1222 COVID-19 vaccine. Study-wide results and limits: Spike-specific TCR breadth and depth rose after two AZD1222 doses. Mostly white British, mostly female donors; authors suggested clonal diversity may be underestimated. No day 14 peak samples; only post-peak repertoires were characterized. Unmutated regions of variants are reportedly targeted by nearly half of spike-specific TCRs.

Measured with immunoSEQ multiplex PCR; TCRdb has only the in-frame clones, and not every one. The sample has approximately 200,000 clones, approximately 91% seen once; the top ten hold around 3.5%. This chain connects TRBV3-1 (or the pseudogene TRBV3-2) to TRBJ2-7; D gene uncertain. Sequences were derived from peripheral blood, sampled 28 days after the second AZD1222 dose. The sequence was collected from an adult who received the AZD1222 COVID-19 vaccine. CDR3 DNA sequence: TGTGCCAGCAGCCAAGGCTTCGAGCAGTACTTC. It specifies CASSQGFEQYF.